This T cell receptor beta chain is drawn from a study of T cells expressing NK-cell markers. For the study at large: HCMV serostatus: seven of eight sequenced donors positive, one negative.

About this clonotype: Its target is unknown.

Study outcomes and limitations: There were a few donors in whom these clonotypes also led the CD3+CD56-NKG2C+ fraction.

The authors made TCR beta cDNA libraries by 5'RACE template switching. This switching added a universal primer site and UMIs. TCRdb re-called the 5' RACE reads and catalogs CDR3 proteins one per entry, DNA excluded. This table lists 350,000 to 450,000 distinct CDR3 sequences. The sample consisted of blood T cells: a sorted CD56 or NKG2C T cell subset, CD4+ or CD8+ T cells, or bulk PBMC T cells (not recorded which). The origin of this receptor is a man aged 18 to 70 in good health.

The CDR3 reads CASSSRGGRETQYF. The V gene is TRBV7-2, the J gene TRBJ2-5; the TCRdb D gene call, TRBD1, has no DNA to confirm it. CDR1 and CDR2 (germline): SGHTA, FQGNSA. This CDR3 is 14 amino acids long.